This T cell receptor (beta chain) was sequenced for a study of blood T cell repertoires in COVID-19. The CDR3 extends over 16 amino acids. Germline V gene sequence: CDR1 LGHNA, CDR2 YSLEER. The V and J ends lost 4 bases and 1 base, in that order; junction bases with no gene match: 6. Everyone who took part was roughly 18 to 89 years old, and they came from 24 US areas. Cohorts were assigned according to the clinical history that participants reported. Resolution of symptoms, clearance, or two negative PCRs was present in recovered Cohort 3 donors. Per the authors' pipeline: For nucleated cells, counts were estimated from reference gene primer amplification. Sequencing used immunoSEQ multiplex PCR; TCRdb keeps in-frame clones, though not all of them. D and trimming were read from the DNA, whereas the V and J calls and clone size are those reported in that table. The sample shows approximately 210,000 clones, approximately 80% of them seen only once.

Sequencing was done on a sample of PBMCs or T cells enriched from blood (not recorded which). The J gene is TRBJ2-1, the V gene TRBV4-3, with 8 bases that match TRBD2. The source is a middle-aged man who had recovered from COVID-19. This CDR3 is CASSPSGGRSYNEQFF. The CDR3 DNA is TGCGCCAGCAGCCCTTCGGGCGGGAGGTCCTACAATGAGCAGTTCTTC.